This T cell receptor beta chain appears in the sequencing data of a study of tumour-infiltrating T cells in Burkitt lymphoma. Study-wide background: Survival, overall and progression-free, tracked with productive clonality.

Unmatched junction bases numbered 11, after V lost 1 base and J lost 0 bases. Germline V lookup: CDR1 SGHTA, CDR2 FQGNSA. The CDR3 contains 19 residues. Repertoires were generated with immunoSEQ multiplex PCR, while TCRdb's copy carries only in-frame clones and drops some. Counted here are 4,000 to 6,000 clones, roughly a tenth occurring once; the ten biggest clones make up about 2%. This sequence originates from a human donor with diffuse large B-cell lymphoma. J is TRBJ2-1 and V is TRBV7-2; 8 bases are a match to TRBD1. The sequencing sample was made of tumor tissue. CDR3 residues: CASSLVGQGTSSSYNEQFF. CDR3 coding DNA: TGTGCCAGCAGCTTAGTTGGACAGGGCACGTCAAGCTCCTACAATGAGCAGTTCTTC.